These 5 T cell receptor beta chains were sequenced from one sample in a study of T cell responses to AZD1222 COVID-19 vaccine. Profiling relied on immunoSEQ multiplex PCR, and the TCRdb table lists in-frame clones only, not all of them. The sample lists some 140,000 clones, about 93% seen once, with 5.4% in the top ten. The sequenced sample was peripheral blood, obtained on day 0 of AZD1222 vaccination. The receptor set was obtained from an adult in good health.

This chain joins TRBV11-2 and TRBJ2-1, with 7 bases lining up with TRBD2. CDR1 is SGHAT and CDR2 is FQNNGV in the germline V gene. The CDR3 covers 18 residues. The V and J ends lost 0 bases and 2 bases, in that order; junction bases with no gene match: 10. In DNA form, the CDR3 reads TGTGCCAGCAGCTTAGAATCCCCTAGCGGACTAACCTACAATGAGCAGTTCTTC. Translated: CASSLESPSGLTYNEQFF.

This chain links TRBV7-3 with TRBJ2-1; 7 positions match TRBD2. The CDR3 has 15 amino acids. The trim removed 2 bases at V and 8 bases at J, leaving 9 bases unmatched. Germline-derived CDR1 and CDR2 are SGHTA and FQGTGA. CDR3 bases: TGTGCCAGCAGCTTAGGTGGCGGGAGCTTTCATGAGCAGTTCTTC. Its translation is CASSLGGGSFHEQFF.

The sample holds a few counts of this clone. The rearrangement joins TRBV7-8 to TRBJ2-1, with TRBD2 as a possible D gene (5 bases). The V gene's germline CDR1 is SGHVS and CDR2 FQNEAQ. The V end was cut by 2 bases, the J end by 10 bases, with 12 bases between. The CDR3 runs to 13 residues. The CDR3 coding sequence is TGTGCCAGCAGCTTATGGGGTAGGAGGGAGCAGTTCTTC. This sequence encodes CASSLWGRREQFF.

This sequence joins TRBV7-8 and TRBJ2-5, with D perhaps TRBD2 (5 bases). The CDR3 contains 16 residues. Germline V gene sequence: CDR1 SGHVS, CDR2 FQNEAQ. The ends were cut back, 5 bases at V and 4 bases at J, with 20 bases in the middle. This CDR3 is CASSLHRTAEGETQYF. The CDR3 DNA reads TGTGCCAGCAGCCTCCATCGAACAGCGGAAGGAGAGACCCAGTACTTC.

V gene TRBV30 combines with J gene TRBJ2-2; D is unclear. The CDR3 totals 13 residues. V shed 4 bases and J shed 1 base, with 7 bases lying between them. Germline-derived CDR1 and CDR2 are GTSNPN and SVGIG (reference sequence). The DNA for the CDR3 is TGTGCCTGGAAGTGGGGGAACACCGGGGAGCTGTTTTTT. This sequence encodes CAWKWGNTGELFF.